This TCR beta chain was obtained from a study of molecular identifiers for immune sequencing clone quantification (dated by TCRdb to about 2018). Regarding the study in general: In a replicate experiment, RNA from around 20,000 or 100,000 naive CD8 T cells was split into five aliquots, four of which were sequenced. This methods study benchmarked molecular-identifier clustering-based TCR repertoire sequencing (MIDCIRS) and TCR RNA copy counting, using CD8 T cells to do so.

Study-wide findings and limitations: Without barcode sub-clustering, chimeric consensus sequences inflated TCR diversity; chimeras reached as high as 47%. Roughly 2.8 recovered TCR RNA copies per cell were obtained by modeling, versus roughly 9.1 by digital PCR, implying a capture efficiency of 30% to 35%. A single cell's worth of spiked-in Jurkat TCR RNA was reported detectable even among some 920,000 naive CD8 T cells. Highly expanded clone sizes could be underestimated if identical TCR molecules share a barcode. The naive libraries included spiked-in Jurkat TCR RNA (roughly ten copies' worth), and this Jurkat TCR RNA is not part of the donor repertoire. In CMV-specific effector cells, clones with more than 20 RNA copies contained over 99% of molecules, whereas in naive cells such clones contained under 1% of molecules.

The library relied on PCR. TCRdb names Illumina HiSeq 4000 as the instrument used. Bulk TCR libraries were prepared as previously described, using TCR primers listed in Table S5. The Qiagen AllPrep DNA/RNA kit was used to purify total RNA. Reads from multiple sequencing runs of the same library were pooled before analysis. In the paper's pipeline: Reads were retained only if an exact TCR constant sequence was present, and the retained reads were trimmed to 150 nt and grouped according to their 12-nt molecular barcodes. Reads within each barcode group were sub-clustered using a 15% Levenshtein threshold, and quality-weighted consensus sequences were constructed for each RNA molecule. Non-functional sequences were discarded, and so were lower-count sequences lying one edit away from another sequence. Barcode sub-clusters with fewer than 20% of the maximum read count were removed, based on fitting two negative binomial distributions. The public reads were run again by TCRdb, first through fastp at Q25 and then through MiXCR, and only productive beta chains were kept. All rows with the same CDR3 protein become a single entry with the most common DNA and genes. The V and J calls come from TCRdb's annotation, not from the publication. The sample has 400,000 to 600,000 distinct CDR3 sequences on record, over 20% of them singletons. Clones ranked in the top ten supply 0.7% to 0.95% of the sample.

Libraries of naive CD8 T cells were built from approximately 20,000 to 980,000 sorted cells, with 10%, 30% or 50% of the purified RNA used. On a BD FACSAria II, naive CD8 T cells were FACS-sorted as CD8+CD4-CCR7+CD45RA+ and collected into RLT Plus buffer. To test detection sensitivity, Jurkat RNA equivalent to more than 8 TCR copies was spiked into samples of about 17,000-1,100,000 naive CD8 T cells. CD8 T cells were enriched using RosetteSep CD8+ T Cell Enrichment Cocktail and Ficoll-Paque, and the enriched cells then underwent ACK red cell lysis. This clonotype was observed many times. Its antigen is currently not known. No quality values exist for individual bases; no much larger clone is one base distant. The sequence derives from a human donor in good health. Some libraries in this study had Jurkat cell RNA spiked in. The sequencing input was naive CD8+ T cells from blood, with Jurkat cell RNA spiked in. This specimen's cell subset or site label, interpreted: FACS-sorted CD8+CD4-CCR7+CD45RA+ naive T cells.

The CDR3 is CASSLDRDEQFF. The base sequence is TGTGCCAGCAGCTTAGATCGCGATGAGCAGTTCTTC. The rearrangement joined TRBV11-2 to TRBJ2-1, with no confidently assigned D gene. The CDR3 sequence holds 12 residues, the cysteine and phenylalanine included. The kept DNA is CDR3 alone, 36 bases in frame from the first base. The V and J ends are trimmed by 0 bases and 8 bases, leaving 5 bases between them. CDR1 and CDR2, per the germline V gene, are SGHAT and FQNNGV. When the CDR3 is completed using the reference TRBV11-2 and TRBJ2-1 genes on either side, the full variable domain is EAGVAQSPRYKIIEKRQSVAFWCNPISGHATLYWYQQILGQGPKLLIQFQNNGVVDDSQLPKDRFSAERLKGVDSTLKIQPAKLEDSAVYLCASSLDRDEQFFGPGTRLTVL.